Below are 18 T cell receptor beta chains sequenced from a single sample in a study of T cell responses to AZD1222 COVID-19 vaccine. The method was immunoSEQ multiplex PCR; TCRdb's version includes in-frame clones alone and lacks a portion of them. The sample includes some 140,000 clones, 92% of them seen just once. The specimen comprised peripheral blood, sampled on day 0 of AZD1222 vaccination. The receptor set was obtained from an adult in good health.

The genes are TRBV5-1 and TRBJ2-1; 10 bases agree with TRBD2. V gave up 3 bases and J gave up 0 bases; unmatched junction bases: 6. CDR3 size: 17 residues. Per germline, CDR1 SGHRS and CDR2 YFSETQ. The DNA for the CDR3 is TGCGCCAGCAGCTCTCGGACTAGCGGTCTCTCCTACAATGAGCAGTTCTTC. Protein product: CASSSRTSGLSYNEQFF.

This clone was picked up one time. This rearrangement joins TRBV30 to TRBJ1-5; D not certain. The CDR3 is 12 amino acids. Trimming left V 3 bases short and J 9 bases short, with 12 bases between. Germline V lookup: CDR1 GTSNPN, CDR2 SVGIG (reference sequence). The CDR3 loop reads CAWSPQEGPQHF. For the CDR3, the DNA is TGTGCCTGGAGCCCCCAGGAGGGGCCCCAGCATTTT.

This chain connects TRBV7-9 to TRBJ2-7; D call uncertain. With 5 bases removed from V and 6 bases from J, the gap between germline ends came to 14 bases. Germline CDR1 reads SEHNR; CDR2 reads FQNEAQ (reference sequence). CDR3 length: 13 amino acids. The CDR3 sequence is CASSLKAPGEQYF. CDR3 in DNA: TGTGCCAGCAGCCTAAAGGCCCCTGGCGAGCAGTACTTC.

J is TRBJ1-2 and V is TRBV6-5; 9 bases fit TRBD1. Germline CDR1 is MNHEY and CDR2 is SVGAGI. The CDR3 covers 16 residues. The junction had 7 bases not matched to a gene; V was cut back by 0 bases and J by 5 bases. CDR3 DNA sequence: TGTGCCAGCAGTTACTCTATACAGGGGGCGCAATATGGCTACACCTTC. Translating gives CASSYSIQGAQYGYTF.

V and J are TRBV7-2 and TRBJ2-7, with 7 positions matching TRBD1. J lost 6 bases, V lost 5 bases, and 7 bases had no gene match. CDR1 is SGHTA and CDR2 is FQGNSA in the germline V gene. This CDR3 has 13 residues. The CDR3 DNA sequence: TGTGCCAGCAGCGTAAAGGGGGCTGGCGAGCAGTACTTC. This gives the protein CASSVKGAGEQYF.

V and J are TRBV10-3 and TRBJ1-1; no reliable D call. Trimming left V 4 bases short and J 2 bases short, with 2 bases between. From germline, CDR1 is ENHRY and CDR2 SYGVKD. The CDR3 has 11 amino acids. In DNA, the CDR3 is TGTGCCATCAGTGGAAACACTGAAGCTTTCTTT. Translating gives CAISGNTEAFF.

V is TRBV27 and J is TRBJ1-2, with 12 bases aligning to TRBD1. The germline CDR1 and CDR2 sequences are MNHEY and SMNVEV (reference sequence). This CDR3 comprises 16 residues. J gave up 8 bases and V 3 bases, and 10 bases lay outside the gene matches. The CDR3 region is CASSLWGTGGDEGYTF. The DNA for the CDR3 is TGTGCCAGCAGTTTGTGGGGGACAGGGGGCGATGAAGGCTACACCTTC.

The rearrangement links TRBV7-8 to TRBJ2-7; TRBD1 matches at 7 bases. This CDR3 spans 13 amino acids. Germline trimming cut 5 bases from V and 6 bases from J; bases unmatched to any gene: 7. The germline gives CDR1 SGHVS, CDR2 FQNEAQ. CDR3 protein: CASSPQGFGEQYF. CDR3 coding DNA: TGTGCCAGCAGCCCACAGGGGTTCGGCGAGCAGTACTTC.

This chain connects TRBV5-1 to TRBJ2-1, with unresolved D. CDR3 length equals 14 residues. CDR1 SGHRS and CDR2 YFSETQ come from the germline V gene. V lost 0 bases and J lost 5, with 9 bases in between. The CDR3 DNA reads TGCGCCAGCAGCTTGGAGTCGTGGCACAATGAGCAGTTCTTC. Its protein is CASSLESWHNEQFF.

The V call is TRBV2, the J call TRBJ1-3; a possible D gene is TRBD1 (5 bases). The CDR3 has 14 amino acids. Trimming removed 9 bases from V and 5 bases from J, with 17 bases in between. The V gene's germline CDR1 is SNHLY and CDR2 FYNNEI. The CDR3 coding sequence is TGTGCCAGTTTGGGACGGCCGAATCGAAACACCATATATTTT. It codes for CASLGRPNRNTIYF.

The CDR3 nucleotides read TGTGCCAGCAGCGAAGGAGGGGGCACTGAAGCTTTCTTT. This translates into CASSEGGGTEAFF. The chain links TRBV11-3 to TRBJ1-1, with D tentatively TRBD1 (6 bases). The V and J ends lost 5 bases and 4 bases respectively, with 11 bases between them. The CDR3 has 13 residues. From germline, CDR1 is SGHNT and CDR2 YENEEA.

There are a few counts of this clone. This sequence joins TRBV6-4 and TRBJ2-7; 8 positions match TRBD1. The trim removed 4 bases at V and 3 bases at J, leaving 5 bases unmatched. The CDR3 has 14 residues. CDR1 MRHNA and CDR2 SNTAGT come from the germline V gene. The CDR3: CASSGGQGSYEQYF. The CDR3 nucleotides read TGTGCCAGCAGTGGAGGACAGGGTAGCTACGAGCAGTACTTC.

V usage is TRBV3-1 (or the pseudogene TRBV3-2) and J usage is TRBJ2-1, with TRBD1 matching 7 bases. CDR3 length equals 15 residues. Germline values: CDR1 LGHDT, CDR2 YNNKEL (reference sequence). With 1 base clipped from V and 9 bases from J, the junction kept 9 bases outside the gene matches. The CDR3 sequence: CASSQGITGAFEQFF. The CDR3 DNA reads TGTGCCAGCAGCCAAGGGATTACAGGGGCCTTTGAGCAGTTCTTC.

This clone was seen more than once but under ten times. J is TRBJ2-1 and V is TRBV20-1, with a possible D match to TRBD1 (5 bases). Germline lookup yields CDR1 DFQATT and CDR2 SNEGSKA (reference sequence). The CDR3 is made up of 11 amino acids. V was cut by 7 bases and J by 7 bases, with 11 bases left in between. The CDR3, as DNA: TGCAGTGGTTTTCGACAGAATGAGCAGTTCTTC. Translating gives CSGFRQNEQFF.

The V gene is TRBV6-5, the J gene TRBJ2-7; 11 bases are shared with TRBD2. Germline V lookup: CDR1 MNHEY, CDR2 SVGAGI. Trimming cost V 2 bases and J 3 bases; bases outside gene matches: 6. This CDR3 contains 16 residues. CDR3 sequence: CASSYGTSGGLYEQYF. CDR3 nucleotides: TGTGCCAGCAGTTACGGTACTAGCGGGGGTCTCTACGAGCAGTACTTC.

The chain couples TRBV4-1 to TRBJ2-7, with D possibly being TRBD1 or TRBD2 (5 bases each). Deletions cut 1 base from V and 0 bases from J, with 10 bases between. The CDR3 length is 15 residues. CDR1 and CDR2 from the germline V gene are MGHRA and YSYEKL. The CDR3 spells CASSQVDTSSYEQYF. CDR3 nucleotides: TGCGCCAGCAGCCAAGTGGACACTAGCTCCTACGAGCAGTACTTC.

This clone was counted a single time. The rearrangement joins TRBV6-4 to TRBJ2-1; D possibly corresponds to TRBD2 (7 bases). Germline V gene sequence: CDR1 MRHNA, CDR2 SNTAGT. This CDR3 has 15 residues. Between the trimmed V and J ends, which lost 2 bases and 1 base, there was a span of 9 bases. CDR3 in DNA: TGTGCCAGCAGTGACGGGAGGGGGTCCTACAATGAGCAGTTCTTC. Its protein is CASSDGRGSYNEQFF.

This sequence joins TRBV18 and TRBJ2-3; 8 nucleotides align to TRBD2. CDR1 and CDR2 from the germline V gene are KGHSH and LQKENI. CDR3 size: 14 residues. V lost 3 bases, J lost 3 bases, and 2 bases stayed unmatched. The DNA of the CDR3 is TGTGCCAGCTCACCTAGCGGGAAAACAGATACGCAGTATTTT. Its translation is CASSPSGKTDTQYF.